This T cell receptor (beta chain) derives from a study of regulatory T cells in long-lasting Graves disease. Study summary: With positive TSH receptor antibodies and over 5 years of antithyroid drugs, Graves' disease was considered persistent.

Broader study findings: Persistent Graves' cases showed lower TCR diversity than newly diagnosed cases. Persistent disease preferred TRBV28, TRBJ1-2 and TRBJ2-5.

In building TCR beta libraries, iRepertoire HTBI primers were used together with Arm-PCR of CDR3 regions. Using its own MiXCR run on the multiplex PCR reads, TCRdb lists one record per CDR3 protein. The sample has 500,000 to 700,000 distinct CDR3 sequences, about 32% seen once; the top ten hold around 42%. The V gene's germline CDR1 is MDHEN and CDR2 SYDVKM. The CDR3 sequence is 17 residues long. The germline V and J ends were trimmed by 3 bases and 0 bases, with 17 bases remaining between them. Notes on this clonotype: The antigen remains unidentified.

As for time point: persistent/refractory GD, antithyroid drugs over 5 years with positive TRAb. The TCR library was made from RNA extracted from PBMCs. The genes are TRBV28 and TRBJ2-5; D remains unclear. This TCR derives from a female donor with Graves disease. The specimen was peripheral blood mononuclear cells (PBMCs), collected when the disease was refractory, from a patient treated with antithyroid drugs. The DNA for the CDR3 is TGTGCCAGCAGTTTTAGTAAACTTAACCTGTACCAAGAGACCCAGTACTTC. Translating it yields CASSFSKLNLYQETQYF.